The clone carrying this T cell receptor beta chain was picked up many times. Exclusion of patients followed from uncontrolled infection, other autoimmune disease, pregnancy or lactation. This entry is derived from a study of T cells in Graves' hyperthyroidism and ophthalmopathy. Using RNA transcripts as the source, TCR beta CDR3 regions were amplified. Using the HTBI primer set, a first-round RT-PCR was run on the TCR CDR3. MiXCR, applied by TCRdb to the multiplex PCR reads, yields one record per CDR3 protein. The sample includes around 440,000 distinct CDR3 sequences, 15% to 17% of them seen just once. Looked up from germline, CDR1 is DFQATT and CDR2 is SNEGSKA (reference sequence). The CDR3 covers 14 residues. V lost 3 bases and J 7 bases, leaving 16 bases between the germline ends.

The chain links TRBV20-1 to TRBJ2-1; D is undetermined. This receptor was identified in a woman aged 18-29 years with Graves' hyperthyroidism. Sequencing used blood. CDR3 sequence (DNA): TGCAGTGCTAGCCTCCCCAGTGATTGGAATGAGCAGTTCTTC. Residues: CSASLPSDWNEQFF.